These 2 T cell receptor beta chains originate from one sample sequenced in a study of blood T cell repertoires in COVID-19. Assay: immunoSEQ multiplex PCR; the TCRdb copy retains only in-frame clones and omits some. Found here are approximately 170,000 clones, 88% of them singletons; the top ten hold more than 8.5%. The sequenced material came from PBMCs or T cells enriched from blood (not recorded which). The receptors were gathered from a woman aged 18-29 years who had recovered from COVID-19.

The J gene is TRBJ2-4, the V gene TRBV4-2; weak D call: TRBD2 (6 bases). CDR3 length: 15 residues. CDR1 LGHNA and CDR2 YNFKEQ come from the germline V gene. V lost 6 bases, J lost 0 bases, and 12 bases lay in between. The CDR3 loop reads CASREGSLAKNIQYF. CDR3 in DNA: TGTGCCAGCAGGGAGGGGAGCTTAGCCAAAAACATTCAGTACTTC.

This clone is a singleton in its sample. The CDR3 DNA sequence: TGTGCCAGCAGCTTGGCGGGGAGCTCCTACAATGAGCAGTTCTTC. Translating it yields CASSLAGSSYNEQFF. The chain employs TRBV5-6 and TRBJ2-1; tentatively, D is TRBD2 (5 bases). CDR1 SGHDT and CDR2 YYEEEE come from the germline V gene. The CDR3 spans 15 residues. The V and J ends lost 0 bases and 0 bases respectively, with 7 bases between them.